The next 15 T cell receptor beta chains were all read from a single sample in a study of shared clonotypes between healthy human individuals. This table comes from immunoSEQ multiplex PCR, and its TCRdb copy is limited to in-frame clones, with some not included. The repertoire consists of millions of clones, with 90% to 95% occurring once and the leading ten covering about 0.39%. The sample taken for sequencing was naive CD4+ T cells from PBMCs. The subset was: CD45RA+ positively selected. The receptors were gathered from a man aged 18 to 29 in good health. Some clones in this sample may be carry-over from other donors' samples.

CDR3 DNA sequence: TGTGCCAGCACCGTGGGCTATGGCTACACCTTC. Amino acid sequence: CASTVGYGYTF. The chain uses TRBV28 and TRBJ1-2; D is unresolved. Trimming shortened V by 7 bases and J by 4 bases, and 7 bases separated the two germline ends. This CDR3 has 11 amino acids. The V gene's germline CDR1 is MDHEN and CDR2 SYDVKM.

This sequence joins TRBV6-1 and TRBJ2-7; D gene unclear. CDR1 and CDR2 from the germline V gene are MNHNS and SASEGT. The CDR3 length is 12 residues. The V gene lost 1 base and the J gene lost 6 bases, with 7 bases spanning the gap. CDR3 sequence reads: CASSEGSIEQYF. Here the CDR3 DNA reads TGTGCCAGCAGTGAAGGGTCGATCGAGCAGTACTTC.

The rearrangement links TRBV30 to TRBJ1-1, with 11 bases aligning to TRBD1. In germline, CDR1 is GTSNPN, CDR2 SVGIG (reference sequence). This CDR3 has 13 residues. V was pared by 1 base and J by 7 bases, with 2 bases of the junction left unmatched. This chain's CDR3 is CAWSEDRGREAFF. CDR3 coding DNA: TGTGCCTGGAGTGAGGACAGGGGGCGTGAAGCTTTCTTT.

The CDR3 DNA sequence: TGTGCCAGTAGTATGCGGGGGTTCTCCTACAATGAGCAGTTCTTC. It codes for CASSMRGFSYNEQFF. V and J are TRBV19 and TRBJ2-1, with TRBD2 identical over 7 bases. The CDR3 spans 15 residues. V was pared by 3 bases and J by 0 bases, with 2 bases of the junction left unmatched. Germline-derived CDR1 and CDR2 are LNHDA and SQIVND (reference sequence).

CDR3 DNA sequence: TGTGCCAGCAGCCGAAACCCGACTTGGGCAACGGAAGAGACCCAGTACTTC. As protein: CASSRNPTWATEETQYF. The V and J genes are TRBV28 and TRBJ2-5; no clear D. The ends were cut back, 6 bases at V and 3 bases at J, with 23 bases in the middle. The CDR3 is made up of 17 amino acids. The germline V gene has CDR1 MDHEN and CDR2 SYDVKM. Supplemented by reference TRBV28 and TRBJ2-5, the full variable domain reads DVKVTQSSRYLVKRTGEKVFLECVQDMDHENMFWYRQDPGLGLRLIYFSYDVKMKEKGDIPEGYSVSREKKERFSLILESASTNQTSMYLCASSRNPTWATEETQYFGPGTRLLVL.

The chain is built from TRBV29-1 and TRBJ2-4; 9 positions match TRBD1. The CDR3 totals 14 residues. Trimming removed 3 bases from V and 9 bases from J; junction bases left unmatched: 9. Germline loops: CDR1 SQVTM, CDR2 ANQGSEA. CDR3 protein: CSVEGDRERGIQYF. CDR3 bases: TGCAGCGTTGAGGGGGACAGGGAGAGGGGCATTCAGTACTTC.

The chain couples TRBV5-4 to TRBJ1-1; no firm D call. Trimming removed 0 bases at V and 3 bases at J, with 9 bases between. The V gene's germline CDR1 is SGHNT and CDR2 YYREEE (reference sequence). This CDR3 is 14 amino acids long. The CDR3, as DNA: TGTGCCAGCAGCTTGGGGGATGGTGACACTGAAGCTTTCTTT. Translating it yields CASSLGDGDTEAFF. The variable domain in full, completed from reference TRBV5-4 and TRBJ1-1, reads ETGVTQSPTHLIKTRGQQVTLRCSSQSGHNTVSWYQQALGQGPQFIFQYYREEENGRGNFPPRFSGLQFPNYSSELNVNALELDDSALYLCASSLGDGDTEAFFGQGTRLTVV.

This clone has a single count. The chain couples TRBV5-5 to TRBJ2-1; TRBD2 aligns across 9 bases. Per the germline V gene, CDR1 is SGHKS and CDR2 is YYEKEE (reference sequence). The CDR3 totals 16 residues. The J segment lost 4 bases and the V segment lost 3 bases, leaving 8 bases of the junction unmatched. The CDR3 loop is CASSSMGLAGYNEQFF. In DNA, the CDR3 is TGTGCCAGCAGCTCAATGGGGCTAGCGGGGTACAATGAGCAGTTCTTC. The full variable domain, with the rest looked up from reference TRBV5-5 and TRBJ2-1, is DAGVTQSPTHLIKTRGQQVTLRCSPISGHKSVSWYQQVLGQGPQFIFQYYEKEERGRGNFPDRFSARQFPNYSSELNVNALLLGDSALYLCASSSMGLAGYNEQFFGPGTRLTVL.

This chain uses TRBV28 with TRBJ2-3; D not resolved. The V end was cut by 2 bases, the J end by 6 bases, with 15 bases between. The length of the CDR3 is 15 residues. CDR1 is MDHEN, CDR2 SYDVKM, per germline. The chain's CDR3 is CASSLRVSTRDTQYF. The CDR3, as DNA: TGTGCCAGCAGTTTAAGGGTCTCCACGCGGGATACGCAGTATTTT.

The chain links TRBV5-1 to TRBJ1-2; 8 positions match TRBD1. Germline values: CDR1 SGHRS, CDR2 YFSETQ. The CDR3 is 13 amino acids. V was clipped by 4 bases and J by 8 bases; unmatched bases: 7. The CDR3: CASSPEGTGGYTF. The CDR3 nucleotides are TGCGCCAGCAGCCCGGAAGGGACAGGCGGCTACACCTTC.

This clone was observed a handful of times. The chain employs TRBV4-2 and TRBJ1-1; tentatively, D is TRBD1 (5 bases). Deletions cut 0 bases from V and 0 bases from J, with 11 bases between. Germline loops: CDR1 LGHNA, CDR2 YNFKEQ. The CDR3 runs 16 residues. CDR3 DNA sequence: TGTGCCAGCAGCCAAGATCAGGGCGGGGTGAACACTGAAGCTTTCTTT. It specifies CASSQDQGGVNTEAFF.

This chain connects TRBV6-5 to TRBJ1-6; D is unresolved. Germline V gives CDR1 MNHEY, CDR2 SVGAGI. V was cut by 4 bases and J by 2 bases, with 9 bases left in between. CDR3 length equals 15 residues. The CDR3 loop reads CASSWAEPYNSPLHF. CDR3 nucleotides: TGTGCCAGCAGTTGGGCAGAGCCCTATAATTCACCCCTCCACTTT.

The rearrangement uses TRBV4-1 and TRBJ1-5; D gene ambiguous. V was shortened by 0 bases and J by 2 bases, with 11 bases between the two germline ends. The CDR3 is 16 amino acids. Germline V gives CDR1 MGHRA, CDR2 YSYEKL. CDR3 sequence: CASSQDSGIGNQPQHF. Written as DNA, the CDR3 is TGCGCCAGCAGCCAAGATTCCGGTATCGGCAATCAGCCCCAGCATTTT.

V gene TRBV9 combines with J gene TRBJ1-5; D is perhaps TRBD1 (5 bases). The ends were cut back, 0 bases at V and 0 bases at J, with 7 bases in the middle. This CDR3 has 15 residues. The germline gives CDR1 SGDLS, CDR2 YYNGEE. The CDR3 nucleotides read TGTGCCAGCAGCGTAGCGGGGGATAGCAATCAGCCCCAGCATTTT. It codes for CASSVAGDSNQPQHF.

The rearrangement uses TRBV5-4 and TRBJ2-3; weak D call: TRBD1 (7 bases). Trimming removed 3 bases at V and 3 bases at J, with 11 bases between. CDR3 length: 14 residues. Per germline, CDR1 SGHNT and CDR2 YYREEE (reference sequence). CDR3 in amino acids: CASSWTGGTDTQYF. For the CDR3, the DNA is TGTGCCAGCAGCTGGACAGGAGGGACAGATACGCAGTATTTT.